Below are 27 T cell receptor beta chains sequenced from a single sample in a study of response to subunit inactivated influenza vaccine. MiXCR was run by TCRdb on the RT-PCR reads, yielding one entry per CDR3 protein. Of hundreds of thousands of distinct CDR3 sequences listed, about 18% were seen once; the top ten hold roughly a tenth. Material: PBMCs from blood, obtained about 5 days after vaccination. Receptors were obtained from a man aged 45 to 65 who received an inactivated influenza vaccine.

To note about this clonotype: The conserved phenylalanine or tryptophan normally closing the CDR3 is absent here, so this likely arose from a read error. The V call is TRBV29-1, the J call TRBJ2-3, with TRBD1 matching over 7 bases. V shed 3 bases and J 1 base; nucleotides not matched to a gene: 1. The CDR3 consists of 13 residues. Germline lookup yields CDR1 SQVTM and CDR2 ANQGSEA. CDR3 region: CSVDQGGTDTQYL. CDR3 in DNA: TGCAGCGTTGACCAGGGGGGCACAGATACGCAGTATCTT.

This clonotype occurred a few times. V usage is TRBV6-5 and J usage is TRBJ2-1, with 8 bases identical to TRBD2. CDR1 and CDR2 (germline): MNHEY, SVGAGI. Trimming took 2 bases from V and 8 from J; bases not matched to a gene: 5. The CDR3 runs to 14 residues. CDR3 in amino acids: CASSYMRGADEQFF. DNA for the CDR3: TGTGCCAGCAGTTACATGCGGGGGGCGGATGAGCAGTTCTTC.

The table lists this clonotype with many counts. The rearrangement uses TRBV24-1 and TRBJ1-2; no clear D. The CDR3 spans 14 residues. Germline V lookup: CDR1 KGHDR, CDR2 SFDVKD. The ends were cut back, 3 bases at V and 4 bases at J, with 11 bases in the middle. The CDR3 nucleotides are TGTGCCACCAGTGATCCCACCAGGTCCTATGGCTACACCTTC. As protein: CATSDPTRSYGYTF.

This clonotype occurred a few times. The rearrangement links TRBV20-1 to TRBJ2-1; TRBD2 is a possible D gene (6 bases). V gave up 3 bases and J gave up 1 base, with 10 bases separating them. This CDR3 has 14 residues. Germline loops: CDR1 DFQATT, CDR2 SNEGSKA (reference sequence). The CDR3 spells CSARGLRSYNEQFF. The CDR3 bases are TGCAGTGCTAGGGGACTCCGGTCCTACAATGAGCAGTTCTTC.

This clonotype was seen more than once but under ten times. The chain recombines TRBV12-5 with TRBJ2-2; no definite D call. There are 13 residues in the CDR3. Germline CDR1 reads LGHNT; CDR2 reads FRNRAP. The V and J ends lost 5 bases and 6 bases respectively, with 10 bases between them. The CDR3 here is CASGLIHSGELFF. The DNA for the CDR3 is TGTGCTAGTGGTCTGATCCATTCCGGGGAGCTGTTTTTT.

The V gene is TRBV27, the J gene TRBJ2-3, with TRBD2 matching 8 bases. The CDR3 runs to 14 residues. The germline V gene has CDR1 MNHEY and CDR2 SMNVEV (reference sequence). The trim removed 5 bases at V and 6 bases at J, leaving 7 bases unmatched. The CDR3 is CASSPTSGGDTQYF. The CDR3 DNA reads TGTGCCAGCAGTCCTACTAGCGGAGGTGATACGCAGTATTTT.

This clonotype was seen only a few times. The rearrangement uses TRBV6-5 and TRBJ2-3; D uncertain. The CDR3 consists of 11 residues. V was cut by 7 bases and J by 4 bases, with 6 bases left in between. Germline V CDR1 and CDR2: MNHEY, SVGAGI. DNA of the CDR3: TGTGCCAGCACCAACCCAGATACGCAGTATTTT. Protein product: CASTNPDTQYF.

The chain is built from TRBV6-2 or TRBV6-3 and TRBJ2-1; 10 bases match TRBD2. Germline CDR1 and CDR2: MNHEY and SVGEGT. The CDR3 loop spans 16 amino acids. V was pared by 5 bases and J by 5 bases, with 9 bases of the junction left unmatched. The CDR3 loop reads CASSDKRGGRNNEQFF. The CDR3 coding sequence is TGTGCCAGCAGTGATAAGCGGGGGGGCCGTAACAATGAGCAGTTCTTC.

The rearrangement links TRBV29-1 to TRBJ2-3, with 9 bases fitting TRBD1. This CDR3 has 13 amino acids. Germline CDR1 reads SQVTM; CDR2 reads ANQGSEA. V lost 7 bases to trimming and J lost 5 bases; unmatched junction nucleotides: 7. Here the CDR3 DNA reads TGCAGCGGGTTACAGGGGGCTGGAGATACGCAGTATTTT. It is translated as CSGLQGAGDTQYF.

The V gene is TRBV5-1, the J gene TRBJ2-7; 10 bases agree with TRBD1. The CDR3 sequence is 15 residues long. With V trimmed by 6 bases and J by 4 bases, 10 bases remained unmatched. The V gene's germline CDR1 is SGHRS and CDR2 YFSETQ. In DNA form, the CDR3 reads TGCGCCAGCACTGGACAGGGGGAAAAGGGTTACGAGCAGTACTTC. It is translated as CASTGQGEKGYEQYF.

This clonotype has just a few counts. The CDR3 coding sequence is TGCGCCAGCAGCCAAGATCCTCACAGCTCCTACGAGCAGTACTTC. Translation: CASSQDPHSSYEQYF. This sequence joins TRBV4-3 and TRBJ2-7, with D uncertain. This CDR3 has 15 residues. Looked up from germline, CDR1 is LGHNA and CDR2 is YSLEER. V lost 0 bases and J lost 0, with 9 bases in between.

This clonotype was counted a single time. The genes are TRBV5-1 and TRBJ2-5, with 8 bases lining up with TRBD1. Germline V gene data show CDR1 as SGHRS and CDR2 as YFSETQ. The CDR3 is 15 residues long. Trimming removed 4 bases from V and 0 bases from J; junction bases left unmatched: 5. Here the CDR3 DNA reads TGCGCCAGCAGCCACCAGGGGGCTTACCAAGAGACCCAGTACTTC. It codes for CASSHQGAYQETQYF.

The J gene is TRBJ2-2, the V gene TRBV28; D is unresolved. The CDR3 spans 15 residues. V was clipped by 4 bases and J by 6 bases, with 15 bases between them. Germline CDR1 MDHEN, CDR2 SYDVKM. CDR3 DNA sequence: TGTGCCAGCAGTTCTCCCCGACTTGCCCCCGGGGAGCTGTTTTTT. Its protein product is CASSSPRLAPGELFF. Together with reference TRBV28 and TRBJ2-2, the CDR3 gives the full variable domain: DVKVTQSSRYLVKRTGEKVFLECVQDMDHENMFWYRQDPGLGLRLIYFSYDVKMKEKGDIPEGYSVSREKKERFSLILESASTNQTSMYLCASSSPRLAPGELFFGEGSRLTVL.

This clonotype was seen more than once but under ten times. The rearrangement uses TRBV6-1 and TRBJ2-5; tentative D call: TRBD1 (5 bases). This CDR3 has 15 residues. Germline V lookup: CDR1 MNHNS, CDR2 SASEGT. Trimming took off 4 bases at V and 5 bases at J, with 17 bases between the two ends. The CDR3 region has the DNA TGTGCCAGCAGTGCCCTTGGGGCGGTCCGGGAGACCCAGTACTTC. Translating gives CASSALGAVRETQYF.

The chain couples TRBV30 to TRBJ2-5; TRBD2 aligns across 8 bases. With 2 bases clipped from V and 4 bases from J, the junction kept 0 bases outside the gene matches. The CDR3 is 12 amino acids. Germline V gene data show CDR1 as GTSNPN and CDR2 as SVGIG (reference sequence). Here the CDR3 reads CAWSTSGETQYF. CDR3 coding DNA: TGTGCCTGGAGTACTAGCGGAGAGACCCAGTACTTC.

The table lists this clonotype with a count of one. This chain joins TRBV12-3 or TRBV12-4 and TRBJ2-3; TRBD2 agrees at 9 bases. The CDR3 runs to 14 residues. V lost 3 bases and J lost 6; bases outside the gene matches: 4. CDR3 in DNA: TGTGCCAGCAGTTTCGGCGGGAGGGGGGATACGCAGTATTTT. Translated: CASSFGGRGDTQYF.

This clonotype was found a few times. CDR3 sequence (DNA): TGTGCCAGCAGTTTAAGTGGTGGGGGTTCCTCTGGAAACACCATATATTTT. Protein product: CASSLSGGGSSGNTIYF. V and J are TRBV27 and TRBJ1-3; weak D call: TRBD1 (5 bases). Between the trimmed V and J ends, which lost 2 bases and 0 bases, there was a span of 14 bases. The CDR3 consists of 17 residues. Looked up from germline, CDR1 is MNHEY and CDR2 is SMNVEV (reference sequence).

This clonotype showed up just a few times. J is TRBJ1-5 and V is TRBV6-5; D ambiguous. Germline V CDR1 and CDR2: MNHEY, SVGAGI. The CDR3 spans 15 residues. Trimming stripped 4 bases from V and 4 bases from J, with 14 bases between. CDR3 region: CASSSGESQNQPQHF. The CDR3 DNA is TGTGCCAGCAGTTCTGGGGAATCCCAAAATCAGCCCCAGCATTTT.

The rearrangement joins TRBV6-1 to TRBJ2-7, with unresolved D. The CDR3 loop spans 13 amino acids. Germline V CDR1 and CDR2: MNHNS, SASEGT. Deletions cut 6 bases from V and 1 base from J, with 10 bases between. The chain's CDR3 is CASSKTVSYEQYF. The CDR3 DNA reads TGTGCCAGCAGCAAGACGGTTTCCTACGAGCAGTACTTC.

The chain carries TRBV6-2 or TRBV6-3 and TRBJ2-7; tentative D call: TRBD1 (5 bases). Looked up from germline, CDR1 is MNHEY and CDR2 is SVGEGT. This CDR3 is built from 11 residues. The V and J ends lost 8 bases and 6 bases respectively, with 11 bases between them. This chain's CDR3 is CASGHGGEQYF. CDR3 nucleotides: TGTGCCAGCGGACACGGCGGCGAGCAGTACTTC.

This clonotype was seen a handful of times. This chain joins TRBV20-1 and TRBJ2-5; 8 nucleotides align to TRBD2. There are 14 residues in the CDR3. Germline-derived CDR1 and CDR2 are DFQATT and SNEGSKA (reference sequence). V lost 7 bases to trimming and J lost 3 bases; unmatched junction nucleotides: 10. This CDR3 reads CSGDKAGAEETQYF. DNA for the CDR3: TGCAGTGGGGACAAAGCGGGAGCTGAAGAGACCCAGTACTTC.

This sequence joins TRBV7-9 and TRBJ1-1; 7 bases agree with TRBD1. Trimming at V came to 0 bases and at J to 4 bases, leaving 5 bases not matched to a gene. CDR1 is SEHNR and CDR2 is FQNEAQ in the germline V gene (reference sequence). The CDR3 totals 15 residues. The CDR3: CASSLARDRFTEAFF. The CDR3 DNA reads TGTGCCAGCAGCTTAGCCAGGGACAGATTCACTGAAGCTTTCTTT.

The J gene is TRBJ2-2, the V gene TRBV27; D is ambiguous. CDR1 and CDR2 (germline): MNHEY, SMNVEV (reference sequence). The CDR3 consists of 13 residues. V dropped 4 bases and J dropped 4 bases, with 7 bases sitting between them. CDR3 sequence: CASSWTLTGELFF. The CDR3, as DNA: TGTGCCAGCAGTTGGACCCTCACCGGGGAGCTGTTTTTT.

The chain recombines TRBV29-1 with TRBJ1-3; D perhaps matches TRBD1 (5 bases). The CDR3 has 13 amino acids. Germline CDR1 and CDR2: SQVTM and ANQGSEA. V lost 3 bases to trimming and J lost 2 bases, with 8 bases between them. CDR3 nucleotides: TGCAGCGTTGATTTGGGGGCTGGAAACACCATATATTTT. This sequence encodes CSVDLGAGNTIYF.

This chain connects TRBV4-2 to TRBJ2-1, with 13 nucleotides matching TRBD2. This CDR3 comprises 17 residues. Germline CDR1 and CDR2: LGHNA and YNFKEQ. The ends lost 8 bases at V and 2 bases at J; junction bases unmatched: 9. The CDR3 loop is CASGVLAGGKTYNEQFF. CDR3 in DNA: TGTGCCAGCGGGGTACTAGCGGGGGGGAAAACCTACAATGAGCAGTTCTTC.

The chain couples TRBV7-3 to TRBJ2-3, with 8 bases that match TRBD2. Germline CDR1 is SGHTA and CDR2 is FQGTGA. CDR3 size: 20 residues. After removal of 5 bases from V and 4 bases from J, the junction contained 23 bases not matched to a gene. The DNA for the CDR3 is TGTGCCAGCAGCCTACGGCGGTTTGGTGGGGAGCGGGAGTTGTCAGATACGCAGTATTTT. This sequence encodes CASSLRRFGGERELSDTQYF.

The chain is built from TRBV12-3 or TRBV12-4 and TRBJ1-2, with D possibly matching TRBD1 (5 bases). The V gene lost 4 bases and the J gene lost 1 base, with 7 bases spanning the gap. The CDR3 is 13 amino acids. CDR3 DNA: TGTGCCAGCAGTTGGGGCAGTAACTATGGCTACACCTTC. Protein product: CASSWGSNYGYTF.